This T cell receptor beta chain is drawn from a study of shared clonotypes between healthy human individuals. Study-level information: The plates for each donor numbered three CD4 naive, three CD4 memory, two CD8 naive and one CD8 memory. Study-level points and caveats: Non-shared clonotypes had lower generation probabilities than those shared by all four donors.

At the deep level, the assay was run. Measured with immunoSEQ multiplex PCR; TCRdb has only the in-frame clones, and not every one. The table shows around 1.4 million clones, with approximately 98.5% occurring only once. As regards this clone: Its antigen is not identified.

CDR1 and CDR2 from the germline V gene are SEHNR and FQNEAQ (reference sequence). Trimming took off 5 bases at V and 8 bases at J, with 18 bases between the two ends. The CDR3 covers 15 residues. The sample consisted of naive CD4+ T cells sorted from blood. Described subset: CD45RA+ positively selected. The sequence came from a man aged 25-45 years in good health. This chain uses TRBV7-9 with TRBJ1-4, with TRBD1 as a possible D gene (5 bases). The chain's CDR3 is CASSLLGAGEEKLFF. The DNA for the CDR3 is TGTGCCAGCAGCCTGCTCGGGGCGGGTGAGGAAAAACTGTTTTTT.